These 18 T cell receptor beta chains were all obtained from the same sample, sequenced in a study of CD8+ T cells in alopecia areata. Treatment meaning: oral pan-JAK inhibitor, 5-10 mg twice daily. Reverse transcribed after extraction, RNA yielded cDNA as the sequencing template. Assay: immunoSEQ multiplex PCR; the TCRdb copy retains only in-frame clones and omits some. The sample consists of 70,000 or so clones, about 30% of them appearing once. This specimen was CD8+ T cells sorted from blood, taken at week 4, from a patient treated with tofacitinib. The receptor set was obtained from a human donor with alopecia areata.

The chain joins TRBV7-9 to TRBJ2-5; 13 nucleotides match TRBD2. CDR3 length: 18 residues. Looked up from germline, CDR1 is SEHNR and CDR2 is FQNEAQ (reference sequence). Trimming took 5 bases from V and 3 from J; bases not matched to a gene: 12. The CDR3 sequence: CASSPRGTSGTVEETQYF. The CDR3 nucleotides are TGTGCCAGCAGCCCGCGTGGGACTAGCGGGACAGTTGAAGAGACCCAGTACTTC.

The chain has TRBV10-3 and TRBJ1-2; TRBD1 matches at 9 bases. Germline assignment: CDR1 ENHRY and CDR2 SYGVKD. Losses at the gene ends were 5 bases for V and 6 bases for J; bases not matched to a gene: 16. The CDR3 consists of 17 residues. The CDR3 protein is CAISHQPDRGVKDGYTF. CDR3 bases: TGTGCCATCAGTCACCAACCGGACAGGGGAGTTAAAGATGGCTACACCTTC.

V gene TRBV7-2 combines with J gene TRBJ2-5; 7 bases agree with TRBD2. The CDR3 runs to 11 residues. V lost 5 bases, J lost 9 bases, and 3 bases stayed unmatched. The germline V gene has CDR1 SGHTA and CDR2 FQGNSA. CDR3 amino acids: CASSRAGAQYF. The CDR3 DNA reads TGTGCCAGCAGCCGGGCGGGGGCCCAGTACTTC.

CDR3 nucleotides: TGCAGCGTATTCCCGGCCGCAGGGCACTTTAATACGCAGTATTTT. Its protein is CSVFPAAGHFNTQYF. The chain employs TRBV29-1 and TRBJ2-3; a possible D gene is TRBD1 (5 bases). The germline gives CDR1 SQVTM, CDR2 ANQGSEA. Trimming took off 6 bases at V and 7 bases at J, with 23 bases between the two ends. This CDR3 comprises 15 residues.

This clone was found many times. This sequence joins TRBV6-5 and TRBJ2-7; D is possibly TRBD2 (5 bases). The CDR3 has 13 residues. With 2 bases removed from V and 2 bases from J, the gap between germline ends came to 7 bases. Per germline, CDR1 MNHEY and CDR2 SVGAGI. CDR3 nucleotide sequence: TGTGCCAGCAGTTACAAACTAGCCTACGAGCAGTACTTC. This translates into CASSYKLAYEQYF.

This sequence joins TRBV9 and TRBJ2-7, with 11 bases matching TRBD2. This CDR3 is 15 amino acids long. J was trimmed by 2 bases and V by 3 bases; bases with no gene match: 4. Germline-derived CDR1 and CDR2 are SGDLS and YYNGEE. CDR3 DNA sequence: TGTGCCAGCAGCGCCGGGACTAGCGGAGCCTACGAGCAGTACTTC. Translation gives CASSAGTSGAYEQYF.

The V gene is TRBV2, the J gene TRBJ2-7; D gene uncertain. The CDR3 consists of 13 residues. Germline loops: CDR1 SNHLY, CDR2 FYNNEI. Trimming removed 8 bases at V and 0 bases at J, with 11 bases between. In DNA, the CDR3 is TGTGCCAGCCACCGACTGAGCTCCTACGAGCAGTACTTC. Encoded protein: CASHRLSSYEQYF.

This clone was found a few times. The CDR3, as DNA: TGTGCCAGCAGCCAAGGGCAGGGTCCCTACGAGCAGTACTTC. It specifies CASSQGQGPYEQYF. This chain uses TRBV14 with TRBJ2-7, with D maybe TRBD1 (5 bases). Per germline, CDR1 SGHDN and CDR2 FVKESK. The CDR3 consists of 14 residues. V dropped 1 base and J dropped 2 bases, with 9 bases sitting between them.

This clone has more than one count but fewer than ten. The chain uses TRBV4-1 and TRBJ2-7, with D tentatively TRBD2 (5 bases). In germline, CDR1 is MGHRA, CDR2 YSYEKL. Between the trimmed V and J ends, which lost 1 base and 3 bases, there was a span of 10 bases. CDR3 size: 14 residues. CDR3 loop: CASSQVAGNYEQYF. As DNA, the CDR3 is TGCGCCAGCAGCCAAGTGGCCGGGAACTACGAGCAGTACTTC.

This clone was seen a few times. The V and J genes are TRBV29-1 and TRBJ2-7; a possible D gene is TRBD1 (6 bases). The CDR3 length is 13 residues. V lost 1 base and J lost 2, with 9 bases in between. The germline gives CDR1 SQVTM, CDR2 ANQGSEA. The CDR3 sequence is CSVEGQVPYEQYF. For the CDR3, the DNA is TGCAGCGTTGAAGGACAGGTACCCTACGAGCAGTACTTC.

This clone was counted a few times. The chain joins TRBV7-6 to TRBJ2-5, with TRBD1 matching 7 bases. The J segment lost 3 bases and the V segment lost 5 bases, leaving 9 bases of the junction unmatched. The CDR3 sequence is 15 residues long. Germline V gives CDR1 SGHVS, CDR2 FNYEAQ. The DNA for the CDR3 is TGTGCCAGCAGCCCGGAGACAGGGATTGAAGAGACCCAGTACTTC. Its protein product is CASSPETGIEETQYF.

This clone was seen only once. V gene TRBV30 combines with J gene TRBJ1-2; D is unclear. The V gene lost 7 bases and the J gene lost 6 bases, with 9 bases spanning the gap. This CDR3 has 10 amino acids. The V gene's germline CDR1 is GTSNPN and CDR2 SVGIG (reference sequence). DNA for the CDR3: TGTGCCTACGAAGAGGATGGCTACACCTTC. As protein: CAYEEDGYTF. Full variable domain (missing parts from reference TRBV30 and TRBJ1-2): SQTIHQWPATLVQPVGSPLSLECTVEGTSNPNLYWYRQAAGRGLQLLFYSVGIGQISSEVPQNLSASRPQDRQFILSSKKLLLSDSGFYLCAYEEDGYTFGSGTRLTVV.

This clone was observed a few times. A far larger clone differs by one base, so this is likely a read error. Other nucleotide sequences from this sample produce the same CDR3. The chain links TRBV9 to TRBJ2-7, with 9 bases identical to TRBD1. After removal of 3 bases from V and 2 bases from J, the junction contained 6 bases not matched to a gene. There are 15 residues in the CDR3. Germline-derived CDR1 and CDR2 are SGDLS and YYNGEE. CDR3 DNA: TGTGCCAGCAGCGAGATTGGACAGGGGACCTACGAGCAGTACTTC. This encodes CASSEIGQGTYEQYF.

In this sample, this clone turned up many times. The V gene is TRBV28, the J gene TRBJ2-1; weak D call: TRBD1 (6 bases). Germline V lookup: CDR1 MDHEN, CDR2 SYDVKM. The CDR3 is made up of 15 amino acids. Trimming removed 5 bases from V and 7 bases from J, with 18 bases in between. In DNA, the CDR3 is TGTGCCAGCAGTCCCCCCCCGGACAGCGTTAATGAGCAGTTCTTC. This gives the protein CASSPPPDSVNEQFF. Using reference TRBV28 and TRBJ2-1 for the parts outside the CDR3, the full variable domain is DVKVTQSSRYLVKRTGEKVFLECVQDMDHENMFWYRQDPGLGLRLIYFSYDVKMKEKGDIPEGYSVSREKKERFSLILESASTNQTSMYLCASSPPPDSVNEQFFGPGTRLTVL.

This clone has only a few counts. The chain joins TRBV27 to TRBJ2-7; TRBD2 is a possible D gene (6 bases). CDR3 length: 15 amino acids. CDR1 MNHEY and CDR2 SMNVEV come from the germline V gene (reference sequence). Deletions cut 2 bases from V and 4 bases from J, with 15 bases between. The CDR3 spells CASSLRGRFLYEQYF. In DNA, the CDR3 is TGTGCCAGCAGTTTACGAGGGAGGTTCTTATACGAGCAGTACTTC.

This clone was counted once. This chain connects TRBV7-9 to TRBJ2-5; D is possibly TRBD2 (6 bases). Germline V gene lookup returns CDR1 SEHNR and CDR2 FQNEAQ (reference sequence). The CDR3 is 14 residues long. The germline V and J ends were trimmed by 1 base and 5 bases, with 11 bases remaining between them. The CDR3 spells CASSLVAGSETQYF. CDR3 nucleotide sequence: TGTGCCAGCAGCTTAGTCGCGGGAAGTGAGACCCAGTACTTC.

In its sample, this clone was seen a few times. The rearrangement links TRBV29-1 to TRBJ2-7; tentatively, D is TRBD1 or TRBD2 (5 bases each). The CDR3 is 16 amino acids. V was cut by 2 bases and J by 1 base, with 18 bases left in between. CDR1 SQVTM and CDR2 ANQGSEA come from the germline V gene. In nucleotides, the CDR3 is TGCAGCGTTGAACTTCAGGCATTCGGGGCGTCCTACGAGCAGTACTTC. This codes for CSVELQAFGASYEQYF.

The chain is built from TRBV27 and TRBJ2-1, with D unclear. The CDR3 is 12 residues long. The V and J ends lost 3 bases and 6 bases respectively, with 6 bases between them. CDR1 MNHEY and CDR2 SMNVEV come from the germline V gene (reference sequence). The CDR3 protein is CASSFRANEQFF. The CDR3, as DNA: TGTGCCAGCAGTTTCCGGGCCAATGAGCAGTTCTTC.